These T cell receptor beta chains were read from a single sample in a study of T cell repertoires in cytomegalovirus infection. Their antigens are not known. TCRdb re-derived calls from the reads in MiXCR, one entry per CDR3 protein. The table has some 54,000 distinct CDR3 sequences, roughly 21% seen once. The source material was CD8+ T cells from cultured PBMCs, sampled from culture after CMV antigen stimulation. The receptors shown here come from a human donor in good health (CMV status not recorded). Some clones in this sample may be carry-over from other donors' samples. Both conserved end residues are part of each CDR3. D genes are given only for firm matches. Clone size is stated in some rows and not others, as once, few, many or a class when expanded.

V gene	J gene	D gene	clone size	CDR3 DNA	CDR3 protein
TRBV19	TRBJ1-2	-	-	TGTGCCAGTAGTATTGGCAGCTACTATGGCTACACCTTC	CASSIGSYYGYTF
TRBV9	TRBJ2-7	-	-	TGTGCCAGCAGCCCCGACCAGGCTGGCGAGCAGTACTTC	CASSPDQAGEQYF
TRBV7-9	TRBJ2-7	-	-	TGTGCCAGCAGCTTCCTACAGGGCTACGAGCAGTACTTC	CASSFLQGYEQYF
TRBV6-5	TRBJ1-2	-	many	TGTGCCAGCAGTTATGTGGGGGATGGCTACACCTTC	CASSYVGDGYTF
TRBV12-3/TRBV12-4	TRBJ1-1	-	-	TGTGCCAGCAGTTTCCCCTTCCGGGGGCGTAGCACTGAAGCTTTCTTT	CASSFPFRGRSTEAFF
TRBV7-2	TRBJ2-1	TRBD1	-	TGTGCCAGCAGCTCCGTGACAGGGGGCAATGAGCAGTTCTTC	CASSSVTGGNEQFF
TRBV11-2	TRBJ2-1	-	-	TGTGCCAGCAGCTTAGCGGTCGGCTCGGGCTACAATGAGCAGTTCTTC	CASSLAVGSGYNEQFF
TRBV6-5	TRBJ2-3	-	few	TGTGCCAGCAGTTCCTTACCCGTACCAGTCACAGATACGCAGTATTTT	CASSSLPVPVTDTQYF
TRBV24-1	TRBJ2-1	TRBD1	-	TGTGCCACCAGTGATCCTAGCCAGGGGGCCGAACAGTTCTTC	CATSDPSQGAEQFF
TRBV7-6	TRBJ2-2	TRBD1	few	TGTGCCAGCAGCCCCACCCGGGACAGGGGATTGACCGGGGAGCTGTTTTTT	CASSPTRDRGLTGELFF
TRBV30	TRBJ2-1	TRBD2	-	TGTGCCTGGAGCGGACTAGCGATAGGGGAGTCTAAGTACAATGAGCAGTTCTTC	CAWSGLAIGESKYNEQFF
TRBV7-3	TRBJ2-6	-	-	TGTGCCAGCAGCTGGTCCCCCTCTGGGGCCAACGTCCTGACTTTC	CASSWSPSGANVLTF
TRBV4-1	TRBJ2-1	-	few	TGCGCCAGCAGCCAAGCGGCGTTACGGGAGCAGTTCTTC	CASSQAALREQFF
TRBV7-8	TRBJ1-1	TRBD1	few	TGTGCCAGCAGCTTAGTCTCTCCGAGACAGGGGGAGAATAGAGAAGCTTTCTTT	CASSLVSPRQGENREAFF
TRBV20-1	TRBJ2-5	-	few	TGCAGTGCCAGTCTCAATTATAGGGAGGAGACCCAGTACTTC	CSASLNYREETQYF
TRBV7-9	TRBJ2-4	TRBD2	few	TGTGCCAGCAGCCCCCAAGCGGGGGGGCTCGGCAAAAACATTCAGTACTTC	CASSPQAGGLGKNIQYF
TRBV7-9	TRBJ1-3	-	few	TGTGCCCAGGCACCCATGAGCTCTGGAAACACCATATATTTT	CAQAPMSSGNTIYF
TRBV4-1	TRBJ2-2	TRBD2	-	TGCGCCAGTACCCCGGGGGGGGGCACCGGGGAGCTGTTTTTT	CASTPGGGTGELFF
TRBV6-8	TRBJ1-4	-	-	TGTGCCACTAGCGGACGGTACCCGGGTGAAAAACTGTTTTTT	CATSGRYPGEKLFF
TRBV27	TRBJ1-1	-	many	TGTGCCAGCAAAATCAGCCCGAACACTGAAGCTTTCTTT	CASKISPNTEAFF
TRBV7-2	TRBJ1-6	-	few	TGTGCCAGCAGCTGGAAGGACGGCTCACCCCTCCACTTT	CASSWKDGSPLHF
TRBV12-3/TRBV12-4	TRBJ2-3	TRBD2	-	TGTGCCAGCAGTTTACTGGCGGGGGGGCCGGGGAATACGCAGTATTTT	CASSLLAGGPGNTQYF
TRBV27	TRBJ2-5	-	few	TGTGCCAGCAGTTTAGTTCGGGAGAGGGCCCAGTACTTC	CASSLVRERAQYF
TRBV6-2/TRBV6-3	TRBJ1-1	-	few	TGTGCCAGCAGTTACGGTTCAGTGAGCACTGAAGCTTTCTTT	CASSYGSVSTEAFF
TRBV27	TRBJ1-2	-	-	TGTGCCAGCAGTTACTCCAGGGCCTCCGGCTACACCTTC	CASSYSRASGYTF
TRBV12-3/TRBV12-4	TRBJ1-2	TRBD1	few	TGTGCCAGCAGTACAACTGGGACAGTCTATGGCTACACCTTC	CASSTTGTVYGYTF
TRBV6-5	TRBJ1-2	TRBD1	-	TGTGCCAGCAGTTACTCTGGGGACAGCCCGTATGGCTACACCTTC	CASSYSGDSPYGYTF
TRBV20-1	TRBJ2-4	TRBD1	-	TGCAGTGCGAACAGGGGAGTAGCCAAAAACATTCAGTACTTC	CSANRGVAKNIQYF
TRBV2	TRBJ1-4	-	few	TGTGCCAGCAGTGAATTCGAGACAGCCACCAGAGGACTGTTTTTT	CASSEFETATRGLFF
TRBV7-8	TRBJ2-3	-	many	TGTGCCAGCAGCTCGCCAGGGTTCGGGGATACGCAGTATTTT	CASSSPGFGDTQYF
TRBV7-6	TRBJ2-5	TRBD1	-	TGTGCCAGCAGCTCTCCCCGAACAGGGGGTGAAGAGACCCAGTACTTC	CASSSPRTGGEETQYF
TRBV12-5	TRBJ2-7	-	-	TGTGCTAGTGGTTTCGGCCGGAGCCTCTCCTACGAGCAGTACTTC	CASGFGRSLSYEQYF
TRBV12-3/TRBV12-4	TRBJ1-4	-	-	TGTGCCAGCAGTCCCTTACAGCTCGCAACTAATGAAAAACTGTTTTTT	CASSPLQLATNEKLFF
TRBV9	TRBJ2-7	-	-	TGTGCCAGCAGCGTCGAAGGCTCCTACGAGCAGTACTTC	CASSVEGSYEQYF
TRBV12-3/TRBV12-4	TRBJ1-2	TRBD1	few	TGTGCCATCCAGGGGGCTTGGTATGGCTACACCTTC	CAIQGAWYGYTF
TRBV4-1	TRBJ2-7	TRBD1	few	TGCGCCAGCAGCCCCGGGACAGGGGCCTACGAGCAGTACTTC	CASSPGTGAYEQYF
TRBV29-1	TRBJ1-1	-	-	TGCAGCGTTGGAAGAGGAGGGTCTAACACTGAAGCTTTCTTT	CSVGRGGSNTEAFF
TRBV7-2	TRBJ1-3	-	-	TGTGCCAGCAGCCCCGACGGAATCTCTGGAAACACCATATATTTT	CASSPDGISGNTIYF
TRBV27	TRBJ2-1	-	few	TGTGCCAGCAGTTCCGCAGATGGGGTCTCCTACAATGAGCAGTTCTTC	CASSSADGVSYNEQFF
TRBV6-5	TRBJ1-3	TRBD1	-	TGTGCCAGCAGTTTCCCGGGACAGGGAAACACCATATATTTT	CASSFPGQGNTIYF
TRBV4-1	TRBJ2-1	-	few	TGCGCCAGCAGCCAAGAGCGTTCGGGTCTCAATGAGCAGTTCTTC	CASSQERSGLNEQFF